There are a few counts of the clone carrying this TCR beta chain. The antigen remains unidentified. cDNA synthesis used the whole RNA isolate, giving expressed TCRB sequences. Naive, central memory and regulatory T cell samples averaged roughly 3.6 million reads. The assay was immunoSEQ multiplex PCR, and TCRdb's table has in-frame clones only and misses some. The sample carries approximately 140,000 clones, 6.9% recorded once. The record originates from a study of beta chain features in type 1 diabetes. Trimming left V 5 bases short and J 0 bases short, with 7 bases between. The CDR3 consists of 13 residues. Per germline, CDR1 MNHEY and CDR2 SVGAGI. Study-level findings and limits: Patients and controls would share equally any PCR tilt toward shorter templates.

A CD45RO/CCR7/CD25/CD127/CD95/CD27 panel sorted naive, central memory, regulatory and stem cell-like memory CD4+ cells. This receptor was identified in a woman in her twenties or thirties in good health. The sequenced sample was central memory CD4+ T cells from blood. V usage is TRBV6-5 and J usage is TRBJ1-1; D is ambiguous. The CDR3 spells CASSTTLNTEAFF. CDR3 sequence (DNA): TGTGCCAGCAGTACAACCCTGAACACTGAAGCTTTCTTT.